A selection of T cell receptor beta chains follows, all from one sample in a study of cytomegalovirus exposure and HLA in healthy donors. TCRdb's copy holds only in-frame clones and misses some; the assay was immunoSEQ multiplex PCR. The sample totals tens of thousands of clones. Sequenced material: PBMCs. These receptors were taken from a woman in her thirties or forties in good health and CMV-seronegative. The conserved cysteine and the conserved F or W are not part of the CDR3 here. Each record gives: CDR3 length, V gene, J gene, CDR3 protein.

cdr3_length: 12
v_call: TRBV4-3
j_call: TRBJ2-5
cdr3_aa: ASSVQTSGETQY

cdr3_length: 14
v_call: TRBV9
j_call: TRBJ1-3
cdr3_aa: ASSVGAPTDGNTIY

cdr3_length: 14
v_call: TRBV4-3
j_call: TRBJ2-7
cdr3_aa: ASSQAGGDISYEQY

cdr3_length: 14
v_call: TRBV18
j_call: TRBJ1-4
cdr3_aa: ASAPQGGQNNEKLF

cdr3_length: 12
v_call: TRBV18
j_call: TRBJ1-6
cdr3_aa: ASSPPSYNSPLH

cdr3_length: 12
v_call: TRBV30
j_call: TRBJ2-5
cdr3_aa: AWRKTGGLGTQY

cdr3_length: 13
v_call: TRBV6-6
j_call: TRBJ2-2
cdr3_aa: ASSPRQGVDGELF

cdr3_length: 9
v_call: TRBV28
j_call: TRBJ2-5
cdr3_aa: ASSSQETQY

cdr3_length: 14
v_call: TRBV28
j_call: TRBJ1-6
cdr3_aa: ASSSPGGKYNSPLH

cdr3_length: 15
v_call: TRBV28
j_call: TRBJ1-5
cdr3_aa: ASSLNGWGAGNQPQH